This T cell receptor (beta chain) was recovered during a study of shared clonotypes between healthy human individuals. CDR3 length: 15 residues. CDR1 LGHNA and CDR2 YSLEER come from the germline V gene. V gave up 0 bases and J gave up 1 base, with 9 bases separating them. The data were produced by immunoSEQ multiplex PCR, yet TCRdb's version contains in-frame clones alone and is incomplete. The profile covers approximately 2.5 million clones, with 90% to 95% appearing a single time and roughly 0.36% taken by the ten largest. A remark on this clone: Its antigen is still unknown.

Study outcomes and limitations: A generally larger estimated richness was seen in naive subsets than in memory subsets. The naive CD4 repertoires of a handful of donors were compared, and around 5% of clonotypes were shared.

The receptor was isolated from a man between 18 and 35 years old in good health. Some clones in this sample may be carry-over from other donors' samples. The chain combines TRBV4-3 with TRBJ1-1; no clear D gene. Specimen: naive CD4+ T cells from PBMCs. The subset: CD45RA+ positively selected. In DNA form, the CDR3 reads TGCGCCAGCAGCCAAGATGGAACTACGAACACTGAAGCTTTCTTT. It specifies CASSQDGTTNTEAFF.